These 5 T cell receptor beta chains were all obtained from the same sample, sequenced in a study of cytomegalovirus exposure and HLA in healthy donors. With 60 Vbeta and 13 Jbeta primers, the PCR was carried out. Sequencing was performed with immunoSEQ multiplex PCR; in TCRdb, only in-frame clones are kept and a portion is missing. The profile shows about 150,000 clones, roughly 80% of them singletons. Sequencing was carried out using PBMCs. These receptor sequences come from a man between 18 and 29 years old in good health and CMV-seronegative.

The chain links TRBV6-5 to TRBJ2-2; tentative D call: TRBD2 (5 bases). The CDR3 contains 12 residues. The germline V gene encodes CDR1 MNHEY and CDR2 SVGAGI. V was clipped by 2 bases and J by 7 bases, with 5 bases between them. CDR3 sequence reads: CASSYGGGELFF. In DNA form, the CDR3 reads TGTGCCAGCAGTTACGGAGGCGGGGAGCTGTTTTTT.

With respect to this clone: At one end the junction does not follow the germline gene, possibly because of a read error. The rearrangement links TRBV7-9 to TRBJ2-7, with D perhaps TRBD1 (6 bases). CDR1 and CDR2 from the germline V gene are SEHNR and FQNEAQ (reference sequence). The CDR3 has 12 residues. The CDR3 bases are TGTTCCAGCAGCGCTACAGGGTCGCGGCAGTACTTC. Translated: CSSSATGSRQYF.

This clone was observed a handful of times. This chain joins TRBV27 and TRBJ2-2; 7 positions match TRBD2. Germline V gene lookup returns CDR1 MNHEY and CDR2 SMNVEV (reference sequence). V lost 5 bases and J lost 4; bases outside the gene matches: 7. The length of the CDR3 is 15 residues. Here the CDR3 reads CASSPWGGVTGELFF. CDR3 coding DNA: TGTGCCAGCAGTCCCTGGGGGGGGGTCACCGGGGAGCTGTTTTTT.

This clone has just a few counts. The chain joins TRBV7-9 to TRBJ2-2; the D is unclear. Looked up from germline, CDR1 is SEHNR and CDR2 is FQNEAQ (reference sequence). The V end lost 3 bases, the J end lost 4 bases, and 6 bases lay between the germline ends. There are 13 residues in the CDR3. The CDR3 coding sequence is TGTGCCAGCAGCTTGGCAGTCACCGGGGAGCTGTTTTTT. Encoded protein: CASSLAVTGELFF.

The chain links TRBV6-5 to TRBJ1-1; D is uncertain. The CDR3 totals 13 residues. Germline V gene data show CDR1 as MNHEY and CDR2 as SVGAGI. Trimming cost V 6 bases and J 4 bases, with 12 bases left between them. CDR3 DNA sequence: TGTGCCAGCAGCCCTCAGATTGTCACTGAAGCTTTCTTT. This gives the protein CASSPQIVTEAFF.